This TCR beta chain stems from a study of radiotherapy plus CTLA-4 blockade in lung cancer. Germline CDR1 and CDR2: KGHSH and LQKENI. V lost 3 bases and J 4 bases, leaving 13 bases between the germline ends. CDR3 length: 14 amino acids. Produced via immunoSEQ multiplex PCR; TCRdb's table is partial and in-frame only. The sample has 80,000 to 95,000 clones, around four fifths seen once. Source: peripheral blood, taken from a patient treated with radiotherapy plus ipilimumab. The chain carries TRBV18 and TRBJ2-7, with TRBD2 as a possible D gene (6 bases). This clonotype was obtained from a human donor with non-small cell lung cancer who had stable disease on radiotherapy plus ipilimumab. CDR3 DNA sequence: TGTGCCAGCTCACCCAGGGACTCCCTATACGAGCAGTACTTC. Protein: CASSPRDSLYEQYF.